This T cell receptor beta chain emerged from a study (dated by TCRdb to 2015 to 2018). Study-level background: Human CD8+ TCR repertoires recognizing immunodominant viral antigens were characterized by means of sequence and structural analyses.

The run used an Illumina HiSeq 2500. TCRdb passed the public sequencing reads through fastp at Q25 and MiXCR, retaining productive beta sequences. Under each unique CDR3 protein, matching rows form one entry showing the most common genes and DNA. This sample comprises roughly 970 distinct CDR3 sequences, roughly 22% of them detected only once. Jointly, the top ten make up 35% to 40% of the sample. In the case of this clonotype: Its specific antigen is unknown. One base away lies a much larger clone, so this may be a sequencing read error.

The germline ends are 12 bases apart after V is trimmed by 0 bases and J by 6 bases. CDR1 and CDR2 are drawn from the germline V gene: LGHNA, YNFKEQ. The CDR3 has 15 amino acids, counting the end cysteine and phenylalanine. Of the read, only the CDR3 DNA is kept; its 45 bases are in frame from base 1. General conclusions and limits of the study: According to the report, the CD8+ TCR repertoires were highly diverse, and those specific to different immunodominant viral antigens were distinct from each other.

The sequence is built from TRBV4-2 and TRBJ1-5; D gene: possibly TRBD1, on 5 matching bases. The sample was CD8+ T cells (not recorded whether cultured). The TCR sequence derives from a male donor. The CDR3 is CASSQDLGTPQPQHF. In nucleotides, the sequence is TGTGCCAGCAGCCAAGATTTGGGGACCCCTCAGCCCCAGCATTTT.